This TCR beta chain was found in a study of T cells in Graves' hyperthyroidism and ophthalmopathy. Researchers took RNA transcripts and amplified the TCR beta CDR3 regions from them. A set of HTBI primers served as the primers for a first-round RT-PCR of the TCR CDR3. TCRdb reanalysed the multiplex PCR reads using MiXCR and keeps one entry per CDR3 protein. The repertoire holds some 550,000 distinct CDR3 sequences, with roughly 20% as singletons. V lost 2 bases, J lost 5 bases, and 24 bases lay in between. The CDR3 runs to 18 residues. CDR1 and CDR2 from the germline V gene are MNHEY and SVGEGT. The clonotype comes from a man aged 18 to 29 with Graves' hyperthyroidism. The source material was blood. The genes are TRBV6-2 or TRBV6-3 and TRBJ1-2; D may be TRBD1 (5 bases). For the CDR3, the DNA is TGTGCCAGCAGTTACGCATACCCTACCGGGGGGGAGAAGTATGGCTACACCTTC. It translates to CASSYAYPTGGEKYGYTF.